This TCR beta chain was identified in a study of T-cell reconstitution after alpha-beta-depleted transplantation in children. General study points: In some patients, recipient T cells and intrathymic progenitors surviving conditioning explained high day-60 diversity. Alpha-beta T cells present about two months after transplant were reported to originate from several hundred expanded graft clones.

Preparation of the TCRbeta library involved a method that used unique molecular identifiers. TCRdb called the PCR reads again in MiXCR, with one record for every CDR3 protein. This table holds some 110,000 distinct CDR3 sequences, 9% to 12% found once. J was trimmed by 7 bases and V by 3 bases; bases with no gene match: 7. The CDR3 has 16 amino acids. This clonotype was recorded a few times. Its antigen is unidentified. Source: PBMCs, taken before TCRalphabeta/CD19-depleted stem cell transplant. This sequence originates from a boy aged 2 to 9 with acute lymphoblastic leukemia, due to receive a stem cell transplant. This chain uses TRBV12-3 or TRBV12-4 with TRBJ2-1, with 12 bases identical to TRBD2. The CDR3 sequence is CASSLSASGRANEQFF. The CDR3 region has the DNA TGTGCCAGCAGTTTGAGCGCTAGCGGGAGGGCAAATGAGCAGTTCTTC.